These 16 T cell receptor beta chains originate from one sample sequenced in a study of blood T cells in healthy people across ages (dated by TCRdb to the mid-2010s). Receptor amplification or capture employed 5' RACE. The sequencer was an Illumina HiSeq 2500. A second PCR of roughly 6 to 11 cycles was run with a J-beta primer mix and a sample-barcoded 5' primer. TCRdb handled the public reads itself, with Q25 trimming in fastp and clone calling in MiXCR, and kept productive beta chains. CDR3 protein duplicates are merged, each entry listing the most common genes and DNA. Within this sample are 1.5 million to 2 million distinct CDR3 sequences, with roughly 30% of them counted one time only. Less than 9.5% of the sample is held by the ten biggest clonotypes. Sequenced sample: blood. These receptors came from a woman in her thirties in good health.

In this sample, this clonotype turned up a few times. This chain joins TRBV6-1 and TRBJ1-4; 8 nucleotides align to TRBD1. The CDR3 runs 15 residues. Germline CDR1 is MNHNS and CDR2 is SASEGT. After removal of 4 bases from V and 7 bases from J, the junction contained 8 bases not matched to a gene. The CDR3 coding sequence is TGTGCCAGCAGTGTCGCAGGGGGCGTGGGTGAAAAACTGTTTTTT. Translation: CASSVAGGVGEKLFF.

This chain connects TRBV28 to TRBJ1-5, with a possible D match to TRBD1 (5 bases). This CDR3 has 13 amino acids. Between the trimmed V and J ends, which lost 8 bases and 3 bases, there was a span of 11 bases. Germline V gene data show CDR1 as MDHEN and CDR2 as SYDVKM. The CDR3: CASCQGTNQPQHF. CDR3 nucleotide sequence: TGTGCCAGCTGCCAGGGTACCAATCAGCCCCAGCATTTT.

Notes on this clonotype: This could be a read error, since a much larger clone is one nucleotide away. The V call is TRBV20-1, the J call TRBJ2-4; TRBD2 aligns across 7 bases. The ends lost 8 bases at V and 13 bases at J; junction bases unmatched: 17. There are 13 residues in the CDR3. Per the germline V gene, CDR1 is DFQATT and CDR2 is SNEGSKA (reference sequence). The CDR3 protein is CSSTGTTYNEQYF. In DNA form, the CDR3 reads TGCAGTTCAACCGGGACTACGTACAATGAGCAGTACTTC.

This clonotype was detected ten times or more. The chain is built from TRBV7-2 and TRBJ2-7; 9 bases agree with TRBD2. The CDR3 is made up of 14 amino acids. Trimming cost V 5 bases and J 7 bases; bases outside gene matches: 9. From germline, CDR1 is SGHTA and CDR2 FQGNSA. In DNA form, the CDR3 reads TGTGCCAGCAGCCCAGCTAGCGGGATTCGGGAGCAGTACTTC. It specifies CASSPASGIREQYF.

The gene calls are TRBV6-5 and TRBJ1-1, with D maybe TRBD1 (6 bases). Germline lookup yields CDR1 MNHEY and CDR2 SVGAGI. CDR3 length: 14 residues. With 3 bases removed from V and 8 bases from J, the gap between germline ends came to 16 bases. CDR3: CASSYWQGDIEAFF. CDR3 nucleotides: TGTGCCAGCAGTTATTGGCAAGGGGACATCGAAGCTTTCTTT.

A single count supports this clonotype. This may be a read error: a much more frequent sequence differs by one nucleotide. The chain recombines TRBV10-3 with TRBJ2-4; no reliable D call. The length of the CDR3 is 12 residues. Looked up from germline, CDR1 is ENHRY and CDR2 is SYGVKD. CDR3 nucleotide sequence: TGTGCCACCAGTGAGGCCCTAAGTGAGCAGTACTTC. Encoded protein: CATSEALSEQYF.

CDR3 amino acids: CASSSQGSTYTQYF. DNA of the CDR3: TGTGCCAGCAGCTCACAGGGGTCGACATATACGCAGTATTTT. V gene TRBV5-4 combines with J gene TRBJ2-3; 7 nucleotides match TRBD1. CDR3 length equals 14 residues. CDR1 SGHNT and CDR2 YYREEE come from the germline V gene (reference sequence). Trimming cost V 3 bases and J 7 bases; bases outside gene matches: 8.

This chain links TRBV18 with TRBJ1-1; D might be TRBD1 (6 bases). The CDR3 loop spans 13 amino acids. The V end lost 6 bases, the J end lost 6 bases, and 14 bases lay between the germline ends. From germline, CDR1 is KGHSH and CDR2 LQKENI. The CDR3 sequence: CASSYRASSEAFF. The CDR3 DNA follows: TGTGCCAGCTCCTACAGGGCCAGTTCTGAAGCTTTCTTT.

The chain uses TRBV7-2 and TRBJ2-7; 7 positions agree with TRBD1. The V gene end was trimmed by 5 bases and the J gene end by 2 bases; junction bases not matched to a gene: 9. The CDR3 length is 15 residues. Germline values: CDR1 SGHTA, CDR2 FQGNSA. CDR3 residues: CASSPAMGQTYEQYF. The CDR3 nucleotides read TGTGCCAGCAGCCCGGCGATGGGACAGACCTACGAGCAGTACTTC.

This rearrangement joins TRBV6-6 to TRBJ1-4, with 7 bases that match TRBD1. Germline V CDR1 and CDR2: MNHNY, SVGAGI (reference sequence). The CDR3 has 15 amino acids. Trimming cost V 8 bases and J 9 bases; bases outside gene matches: 15. CDR3 sequence reads: CASQNSDRVWQKLFF. The CDR3 DNA sequence: TGTGCCAGCCAGAACTCCGACAGGGTCTGGCAAAAACTGTTTTTT.

The CDR3 protein is CASSYRVPNYGYTF. The CDR3 DNA reads as TGTGCCAGCAGTTATAGGGTACCGAACTATGGCTACACCTTC. The rearrangement uses TRBV12-3 or TRBV12-4 and TRBJ1-2; D gene ambiguous. The V end was cut by 4 bases, the J end by 2 bases, with 11 bases between. The CDR3 length is 14 residues.

This clonotype was picked up many times. The chain is built from TRBV9 and TRBJ2-1; D is perhaps TRBD2 (6 bases). V dropped 0 bases and J dropped 1 base, with 8 bases sitting between them. The V gene's germline CDR1 is SGDLS and CDR2 YYNGEE. The CDR3 is made up of 15 amino acids. DNA for the CDR3: TGTGCCAGCAGCGTAGACCGGGGGTCCTACAATGAGCAGTTCTTC. It codes for CASSVDRGSYNEQFF. Looking up the rest from reference TRBV9 and TRBJ2-1 gives the full variable domain: DSGVTQTPKHLITATGQRVTLRCSPRSGDLSVYWYQQSLDQGLQFLIQYYNGEERAKGNILERFSAQQFPDLHSELNLSSLELGDSALYFCASSVDRGSYNEQFFGPGTRLTVL.

The rearrangement links TRBV3-1 to TRBJ1-1; 8 nucleotides align to TRBD1. Germline values: CDR1 LGHDT, CDR2 YNNKEL (reference sequence). Losses at the gene ends were 5 bases for V and 8 bases for J; bases not matched to a gene: 7. This CDR3 is 13 amino acids long. Here the CDR3 reads CASSSSGTGEAFF. CDR3 bases: TGTGCCAGCAGCTCCTCCGGGACAGGCGAAGCTTTCTTT. Complete variable domain (other parts from reference TRBV3-1 and TRBJ1-1): DTAVSQTPKYLVTQMGNDKSIKCEQNLGHDTMYWYKQDSKKFLKIMFSYNNKELIINETVPNRFSPKSPDKAHLNLHINSLELGDSAVYFCASSSSGTGEAFFGQGTRLTVV.

The chain couples TRBV12-3 or TRBV12-4 to TRBJ1-1; 8 nucleotides line up with TRBD1. The V segment lost 5 bases and the J segment 7 bases; nucleotides outside the gene matches: 9. CDR3 length: 14 amino acids. This CDR3 is CASSPDRDWSEAFF. Here the CDR3 DNA reads TGTGCCAGCAGTCCGGACAGGGATTGGAGTGAAGCTTTCTTT.

To note about this clonotype: One junction end does not reproduce the germline sequence, and a read error may be involved. The genes are TRBV7-9 and TRBJ2-4; 11 nucleotides match TRBD1. The DNA end is more similar to TRBJ2-7, so the J call may be wrong. The germline gives CDR1 SEHNR, CDR2 FQNEAQ (reference sequence). The length of the CDR3 is 15 residues. The CDR3 DNA reads as TGTGCCAACAGCCCCCCGGGACAGGGGGCCTACGAGCAGTACTTC. Translation: CANSPPGQGAYEQYF.

This clonotype was observed a single time. The junction departs from germline at one end; a sequencing error may be responsible. CDR3 sequence reads: CANSEPAGVSSYNEQFF. CDR3 nucleotides: TGTGCCAACAGTGAACCAGCGGGGGTCTCCTCCTACAATGAGCAGTTCTTC. The rearrangement links TRBV25-1 to TRBJ2-1; 8 bases match TRBD2. There are 17 residues in the CDR3. Germline V CDR1 and CDR2: MGHDK, SYGVNS.